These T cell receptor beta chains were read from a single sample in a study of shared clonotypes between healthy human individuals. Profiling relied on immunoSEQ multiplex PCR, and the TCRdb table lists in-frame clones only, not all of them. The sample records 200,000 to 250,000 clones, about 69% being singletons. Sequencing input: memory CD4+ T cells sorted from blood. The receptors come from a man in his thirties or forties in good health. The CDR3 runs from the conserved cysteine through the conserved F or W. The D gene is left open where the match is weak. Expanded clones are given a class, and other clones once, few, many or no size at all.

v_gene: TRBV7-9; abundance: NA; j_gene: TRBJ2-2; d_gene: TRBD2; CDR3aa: CASTTGLAGGTGELFF; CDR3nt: TGTGCCAGCACTACAGGACTAGCGGGAGGCACCGGGGAGCTGTTTTTT
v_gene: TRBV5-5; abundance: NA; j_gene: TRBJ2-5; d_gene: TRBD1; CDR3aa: CASSFGQGDQETQYF; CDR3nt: TGTGCCAGCAGCTTTGGACAGGGGGACCAAGAGACCCAGTACTTC
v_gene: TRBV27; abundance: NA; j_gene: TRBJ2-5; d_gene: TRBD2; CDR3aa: CASSGLAGEQETQYF; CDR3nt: TGTGCCAGCAGTGGCCTAGCGGGAGAGCAGGAGACCCAGTACTTC
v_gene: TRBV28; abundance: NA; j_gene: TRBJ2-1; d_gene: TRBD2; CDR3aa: CASINPGGTSGSWGEQFF; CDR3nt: TGTGCCAGCATAAACCCCGGGGGTACTAGCGGGAGTTGGGGTGAGCAGTTCTTC
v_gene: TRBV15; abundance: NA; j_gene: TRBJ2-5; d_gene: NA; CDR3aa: CATSRAGFGETQYF; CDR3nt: TGTGCCACCAGCAGAGCCGGGTTTGGAGAGACCCAGTACTTC
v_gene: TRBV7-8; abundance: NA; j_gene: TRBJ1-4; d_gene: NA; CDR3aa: CASSAAGEKLFF; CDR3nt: TGTGCCAGCAGCGCCGCGGGTGAAAAACTGTTTTTT
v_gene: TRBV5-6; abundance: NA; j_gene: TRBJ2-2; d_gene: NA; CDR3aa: CASSLGGNTGELFF; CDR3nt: TGTGCCAGCAGCCTCGGAGGGAACACCGGGGAGCTGTTTTTT
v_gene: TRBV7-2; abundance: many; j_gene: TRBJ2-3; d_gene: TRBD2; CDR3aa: CASSLLAGASTDTQYF; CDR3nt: TGTGCCAGCAGCTTATTAGCGGGGGCGAGCACAGATACGCAGTATTTT
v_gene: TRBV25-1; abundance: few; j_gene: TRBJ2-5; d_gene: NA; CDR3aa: CASSDQRTGETQYF; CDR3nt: TGTGCCAGCAGTGATCAGCGAACGGGGGAGACCCAGTACTTC
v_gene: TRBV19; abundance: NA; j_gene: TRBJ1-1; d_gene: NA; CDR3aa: CASSIGAGDTEAFF; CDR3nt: TGTGCCAGTAGTATAGGAGCAGGGGATACTGAAGCTTTCTTT
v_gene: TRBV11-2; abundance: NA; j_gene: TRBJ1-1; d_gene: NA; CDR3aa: CASSPKRTVGVSNTEAFF; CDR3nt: TGTGCCAGCAGCCCCAAGAGGACAGTCGGGGTTTCGAACACTGAAGCTTTCTTT
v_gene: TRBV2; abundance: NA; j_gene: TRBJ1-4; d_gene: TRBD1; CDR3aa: CASSYRGSNEKLFF; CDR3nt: TGTGCCAGCAGTTACAGGGGGTCCAATGAAAAACTGTTTTTT
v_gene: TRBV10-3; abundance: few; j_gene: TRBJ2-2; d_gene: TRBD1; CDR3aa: CAISETGQPNTGELFF; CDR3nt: TGTGCCATCAGTGAGACGGGACAGCCGAACACCGGGGAGCTGTTTTTT
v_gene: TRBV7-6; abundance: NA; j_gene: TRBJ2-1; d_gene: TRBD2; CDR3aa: CASSLGAGVYEQFF; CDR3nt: TGTGCCAGCAGCTTAGGAGCGGGAGTCTATGAGCAGTTCTTC
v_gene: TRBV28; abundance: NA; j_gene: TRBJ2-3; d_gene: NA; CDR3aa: CASRGRVTDTQYF; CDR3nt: TGTGCCAGCAGGGGGCGGGTCACAGATACGCAGTATTTT
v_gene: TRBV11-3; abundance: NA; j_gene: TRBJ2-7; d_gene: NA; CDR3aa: CASSLGPLYEQYF; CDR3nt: TGTGCCAGCAGCTTAGGTCCTCTCTACGAGCAGTACTTC
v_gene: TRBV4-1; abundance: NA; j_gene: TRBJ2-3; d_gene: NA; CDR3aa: CASSQVGVFSDTQYF; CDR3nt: TGCGCCAGCAGCCAAGTCGGAGTTTTCTCGGATACGCAGTATTTT
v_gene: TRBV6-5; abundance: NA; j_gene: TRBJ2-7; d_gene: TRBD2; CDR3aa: CASSSGLAGGRYF; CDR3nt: TGTGCCAGCAGTTCCGGACTAGCGGGAGGGCGGTACTTC
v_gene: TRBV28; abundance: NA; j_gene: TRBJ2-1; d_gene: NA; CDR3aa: CASSGLARLNEQFF; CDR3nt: TGTGCCAGCAGTGGGCTAGCGCGCCTAAATGAGCAGTTCTTC
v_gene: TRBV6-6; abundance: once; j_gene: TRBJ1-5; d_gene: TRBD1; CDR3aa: CASSYGTGLQPQHF; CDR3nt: TGTGCCAGCAGTTATGGGACAGGGCTTCAGCCCCAGCATTTT
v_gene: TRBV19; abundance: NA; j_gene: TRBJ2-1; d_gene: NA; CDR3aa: CASSIEVTLSSYNEQFF; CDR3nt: TGTGCCAGTAGTATAGAGGTGACTCTTAGCTCCTACAATGAGCAGTTCTTC
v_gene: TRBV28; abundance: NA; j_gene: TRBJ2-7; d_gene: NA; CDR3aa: CASSLFQVSYEQYF; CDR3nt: TGTGCCAGCAGTTTATTTCAGGTCTCCTACGAGCAGTACTTC
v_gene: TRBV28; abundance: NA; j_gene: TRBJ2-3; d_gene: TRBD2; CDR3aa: CASSFSSGRGGLDTQYF; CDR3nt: TGTGCCAGCAGCTTTTCCTCCGGGAGGGGGGGTTTGGATACGCAGTATTTT
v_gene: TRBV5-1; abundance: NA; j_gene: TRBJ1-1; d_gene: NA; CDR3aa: CASSSPKGSLNTEAFF; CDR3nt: TGCGCCAGCAGCAGCCCTAAAGGTAGTTTGAACACTGAAGCTTTCTTT
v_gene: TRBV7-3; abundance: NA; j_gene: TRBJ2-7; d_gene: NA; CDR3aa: CASSLKGSSYEQYF; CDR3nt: TGTGCCAGCAGCTTAAAAGGGTCCTCCTACGAGCAGTACTTC
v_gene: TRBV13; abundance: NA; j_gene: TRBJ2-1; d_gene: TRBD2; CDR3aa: CASSHTSGRAGEQFF; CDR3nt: TGTGCCAGCAGCCATACTAGCGGGAGGGCTGGTGAGCAGTTCTTC
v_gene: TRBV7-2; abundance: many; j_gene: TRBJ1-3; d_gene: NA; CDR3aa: CASKTEGGGGNTIYF; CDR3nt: TGTGCCAGCAAAACTGAGGGGGGAGGGGGAAACACCATATATTTT
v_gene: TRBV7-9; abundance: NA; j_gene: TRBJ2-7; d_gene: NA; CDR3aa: CASSLGVANEQYF; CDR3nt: TGTGCCAGCAGCTTAGGAGTCGCGAACGAGCAGTACTTC
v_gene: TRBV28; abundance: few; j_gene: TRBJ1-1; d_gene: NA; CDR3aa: CASGTQANTEAFF; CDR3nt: TGTGCCAGCGGGACTCAGGCGAACACTGAAGCTTTCTTT
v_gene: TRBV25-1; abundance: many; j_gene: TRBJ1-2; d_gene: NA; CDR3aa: CASSDPGGSRYGYTF; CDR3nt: TGTGCCAGCAGTGACCCCGGAGGCAGTCGGTATGGCTACACCTTC
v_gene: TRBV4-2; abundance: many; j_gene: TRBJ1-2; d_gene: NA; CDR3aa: CASSQGRIDGYTF; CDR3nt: TGTGCCAGCAGCCAAGGACGTATAGATGGCTACACCTTC
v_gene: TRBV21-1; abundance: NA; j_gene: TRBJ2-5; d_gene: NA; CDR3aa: CASTSGDKEETQYF; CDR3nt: TGTGCCAGCACCTCGGGAGATAAAGAGGAGACCCAGTACTTC
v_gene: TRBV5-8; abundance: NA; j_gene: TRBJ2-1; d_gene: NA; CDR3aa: CASSLVGGGKEQFF; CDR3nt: TGTGCCAGCAGCTTGGTTGGTGGGGGAAAGGAGCAGTTCTTC
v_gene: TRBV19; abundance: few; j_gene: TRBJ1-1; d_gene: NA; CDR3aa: CASSIQGYTEAFF; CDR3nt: TGTGCCAGTAGTATTCAGGGGTACACTGAAGCTTTCTTT
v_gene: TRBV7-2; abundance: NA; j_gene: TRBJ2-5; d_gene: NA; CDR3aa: CASSFPDRETQYF; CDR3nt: TGTGCCAGCAGCTTCCCCGACAGGGAGACCCAGTACTTC
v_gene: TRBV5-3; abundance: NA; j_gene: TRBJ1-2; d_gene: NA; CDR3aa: CARSPDGYTF; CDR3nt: TGTGCCAGAAGCCCGGATGGCTACACCTTC
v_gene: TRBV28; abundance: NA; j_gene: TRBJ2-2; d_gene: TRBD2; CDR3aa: CASSFQPGLAGSNTGELFF; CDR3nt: TGTGCCAGCAGTTTCCAACCCGGACTAGCGGGATCGAACACCGGGGAGCTGTTTTTT
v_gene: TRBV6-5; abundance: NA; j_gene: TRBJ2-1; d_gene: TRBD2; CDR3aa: CASRSRLAGDNEQFF; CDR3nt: TGTGCCAGCAGATCTCGACTAGCGGGAGATAATGAGCAGTTCTTC
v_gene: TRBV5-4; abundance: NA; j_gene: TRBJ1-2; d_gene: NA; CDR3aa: CASSLGGSYGYTF; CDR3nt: TGTGCCAGCAGCTTGGGGGGGTCCTATGGCTACACCTTC
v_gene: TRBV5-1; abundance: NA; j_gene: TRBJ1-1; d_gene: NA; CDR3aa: CASSPLSVATEAFF; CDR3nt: TGCGCCAGCAGCCCTCTTTCGGTTGCCACTGAAGCTTTCTTT
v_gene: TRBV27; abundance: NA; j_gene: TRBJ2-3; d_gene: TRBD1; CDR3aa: CASSRDRGSTDTQYF; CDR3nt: TGTGCCAGCAGCCGGGACAGGGGGAGCACAGATACGCAGTATTTT
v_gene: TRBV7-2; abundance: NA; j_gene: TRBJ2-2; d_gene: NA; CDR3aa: CASSLVRGGELFF; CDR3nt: TGTGCCAGCAGCTTAGTACGAGGGGGGGAGCTGTTTTTT
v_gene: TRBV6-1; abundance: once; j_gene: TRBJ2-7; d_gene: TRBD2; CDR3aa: CASSAIAGATYEQYF; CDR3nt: TGTGCCAGCAGCGCTATAGCGGGGGCCACCTACGAGCAGTACTTC
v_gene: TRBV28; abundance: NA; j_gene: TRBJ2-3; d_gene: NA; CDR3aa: CAATGTSSTDTQYF; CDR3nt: TGTGCCGCAACCGGGACCAGTAGCACAGATACGCAGTATTTT
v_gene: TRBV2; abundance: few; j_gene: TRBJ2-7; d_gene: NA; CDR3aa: CASSEGGDSGGYEQYF; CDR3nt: TGTGCCAGCAGTGAAGGTGGGGACTCTGGCGGCTACGAGCAGTACTTC
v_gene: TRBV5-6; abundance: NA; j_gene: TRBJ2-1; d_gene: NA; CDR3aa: CASSRIGGPYNEQFF; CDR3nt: TGTGCCAGCAGCAGGATCGGGGGACCCTACAATGAGCAGTTCTTC
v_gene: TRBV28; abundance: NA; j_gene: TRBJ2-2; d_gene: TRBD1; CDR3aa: CASSIRQGRLFF; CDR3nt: TGTGCCAGCAGCATTAGACAGGGGAGGCTGTTTTTT
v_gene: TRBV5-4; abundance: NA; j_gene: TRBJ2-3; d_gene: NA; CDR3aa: CASSWQGPLLGDTQYF; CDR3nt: TGTGCCAGCAGCTGGCAGGGACCACTATTGGGAGATACGCAGTATTTT
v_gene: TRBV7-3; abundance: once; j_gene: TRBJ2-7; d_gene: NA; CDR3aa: CASTAKQYF; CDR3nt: TGTGCCAGCACTGCCAAGCAGTACTTC
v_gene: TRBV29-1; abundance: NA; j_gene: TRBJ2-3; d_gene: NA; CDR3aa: CSVRTGVDTQYF; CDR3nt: TGCAGCGTCCGGACGGGGGTAGATACGCAGTATTTT
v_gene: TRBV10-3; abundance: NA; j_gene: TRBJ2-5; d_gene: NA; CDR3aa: CAISVVPSAQETQYF; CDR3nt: TGTGCCATCAGTGTGGTCCCTAGCGCACAAGAGACCCAGTACTTC
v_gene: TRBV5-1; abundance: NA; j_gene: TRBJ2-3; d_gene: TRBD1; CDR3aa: CASSGQGALTDTQYF; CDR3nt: TGCGCCAGCAGCGGACAGGGGGCGCTTACAGATACGCAGTATTTT
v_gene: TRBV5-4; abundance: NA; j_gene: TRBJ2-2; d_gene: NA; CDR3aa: CASNSQTGPGELFF; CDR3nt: TGTGCCAGCAACAGCCAGACCGGCCCCGGGGAGCTGTTTTTT
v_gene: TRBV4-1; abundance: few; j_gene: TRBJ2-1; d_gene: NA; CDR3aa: CASSPTRSSYNEQFF; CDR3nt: TGCGCCAGCAGCCCAACACGAAGCTCCTACAATGAGCAGTTCTTC
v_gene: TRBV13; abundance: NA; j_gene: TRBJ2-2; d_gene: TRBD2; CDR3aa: CASSRLPRTGTSETPGELFF; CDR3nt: TGTGCCAGCAGCCGCCTCCCAAGGACCGGGACTAGCGAAACCCCCGGGGAGCTGTTTTTT
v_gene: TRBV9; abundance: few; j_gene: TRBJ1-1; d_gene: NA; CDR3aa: CASSVSVGTEAFF; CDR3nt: TGTGCCAGCAGCGTCTCAGTTGGAACTGAAGCTTTCTTT
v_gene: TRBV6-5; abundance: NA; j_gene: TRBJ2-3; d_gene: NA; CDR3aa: CASSSQRTDTQYF; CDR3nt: TGTGCCAGCAGCTCCCAACGCACAGATACGCAGTATTTT
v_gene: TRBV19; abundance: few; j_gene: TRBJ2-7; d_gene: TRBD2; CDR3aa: CASSPQGAGGYEQYF; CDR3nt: TGTGCCAGTAGTCCCCAGGGAGCGGGAGGCTACGAGCAGTACTTC
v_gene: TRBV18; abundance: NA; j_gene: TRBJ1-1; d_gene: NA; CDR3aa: CASSPRYGLGNTEAFF; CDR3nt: TGTGCCAGCTCACCCCGTTATGGTTTAGGGAACACTGAAGCTTTCTTT
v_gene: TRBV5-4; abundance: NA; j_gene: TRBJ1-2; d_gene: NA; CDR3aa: CASRPSVLDGYTF; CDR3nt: TGTGCCAGCAGGCCTTCCGTATTGGATGGCTACACCTTC